One sample yielded the 8 T cell receptor beta chains listed below, sequenced in a study of blood T cell repertoires in COVID-19. Method: immunoSEQ multiplex PCR; TCRdb's copy keeps in-frame clones and lacks some. The sample shows more than 150,000 clones, 60% to 85% of them seen only once. The sample comprised peripheral blood. The origin of the receptors is a man aged 60-69 years with active or convalescent COVID-19.

This clone is a singleton in its sample. The CDR3 region has the DNA TGTGCCAGCAGTTCCCTAGCCGAGCAGCCGATTACCTACGAGCAGTACTTC. This encodes CASSSLAEQPITYEQYF. The chain couples TRBV28 to TRBJ2-7, with a possible D match to TRBD2 (5 bases). Germline CDR1 MDHEN, CDR2 SYDVKM. The V end was cut by 4 bases, the J end by 2 bases, with 21 bases between. CDR3 length: 17 residues. The full variable domain, in which reference TRBV28 and TRBJ2-7 provide the parts outside the CDR3, is DVKVTQSSRYLVKRTGEKVFLECVQDMDHENMFWYRQDPGLGLRLIYFSYDVKMKEKGDIPEGYSVSREKKERFSLILESASTNQTSMYLCASSSLAEQPITYEQYFGPGTRLTVT.

This clone showed up just a few times. The chain combines TRBV7-2 with TRBJ2-5, with TRBD1 matching 10 bases. CDR1 SGHTA and CDR2 FQGNSA come from the germline V gene. The CDR3 is 14 residues long. V trimming: 5 bases; J trimming: 3 bases; junction bases outside the gene matches: 3. The CDR3 DNA reads TGTGCCAGCAGCCCCGGGACAGGGGAAGAGACCCAGTACTTC. Protein sequence: CASSPGTGEETQYF.

J is TRBJ2-7 and V is TRBV2; D unresolved. The CDR3 covers 12 residues. Per germline, CDR1 SNHLY and CDR2 FYNNEI. V lost 6 bases, J lost 5 bases, and 11 bases lay in between. CDR3 amino acids: CASSYRRDEQYF. In DNA form, the CDR3 reads TGTGCCAGCAGCTACCGCCGTGACGAGCAGTACTTC.

V is TRBV28 and J is TRBJ2-7; D possibly corresponds to TRBD2 (5 bases). Germline CDR1 is MDHEN and CDR2 is SYDVKM. The germline V and J ends were trimmed by 7 bases and 7 bases, with 17 bases remaining between them. The CDR3 spans 13 residues. For the CDR3, the DNA is TGTGCCAGCAAGGTACTAGATACGCGTGAGCAGTACTTC. Translated: CASKVLDTREQYF.

The chain recombines TRBV4-3 with TRBJ2-5; 7 positions match TRBD2. Unmatched junction bases numbered 8, after V lost 0 bases and J lost 1 base. Per germline, CDR1 LGHNA and CDR2 YSLEER. The CDR3 spans 17 residues. This chain's CDR3 is CASSQERPGTTQETQYF. Here the CDR3 DNA reads TGCGCCAGCAGCCAAGAAAGGCCGGGGACTACCCAAGAGACCCAGTACTTC.

The CDR3 region is CASSDPPGLAGDTGELFF. Written as DNA, the CDR3 is TGTGCCAGCAGCGACCCACCGGGACTAGCGGGAGATACCGGGGAGCTGTTTTTT. J is TRBJ2-2 and V is TRBV9, with TRBD2 identical over 14 bases. The CDR3 runs 18 residues. J gave up 5 bases and V 3 bases, and 9 bases lay outside the gene matches. Germline loops: CDR1 SGDLS, CDR2 YYNGEE.

This chain uses TRBV28 with TRBJ1-6; weak D call: TRBD1 (6 bases). This CDR3 region has 13 residues. From germline, CDR1 is MDHEN and CDR2 SYDVKM. V lost 10 bases to trimming and J lost 4 bases, with 11 bases between them. The CDR3 here is CATAGQYNSPLHF. CDR3 in DNA: TGTGCCACCGCCGGACAGTATAATTCACCCCTCCACTTT. Drawing the rest from reference TRBV28 and TRBJ1-6, the complete variable domain is DVKVTQSSRYLVKRTGEKVFLECVQDMDHENMFWYRQDPGLGLRLIYFSYDVKMKEKGDIPEGYSVSREKKERFSLILESASTNQTSMYLCATAGQYNSPLHFGNGTRLTVT.

This clone is termed medium-sized. This rearrangement joins TRBV6-5 to TRBJ2-2; no reliable D call. This CDR3 has 13 amino acids. Germline V gene data show CDR1 as MNHEY and CDR2 as SVGAGI. The V gene lost 2 bases and the J gene lost 7 bases, with 8 bases spanning the gap. CDR3 nucleotide sequence: TGTGCCAGCAGTTACCGACGGGTCGGGGAGCTGTTTTTT. The encoded protein is CASSYRRVGELFF.